These T cell receptor beta chains were read from a single sample in a study of a mutant IDH1 vaccine in newly diagnosed glioma. Some clones are missing from TCRdb's copy, which holds only in-frame ones; the method was immunoSEQ multiplex PCR. The sample has approximately 54,000 clones, 65% to 85% seen once. The sequenced sample was PBMCs, obtained from a glioma patient treated with radiotherapy, temozolomide or both. These receptors originate from a man between 18 and 29 years old with glioma. CDR3s include the opening cysteine and the closing phenylalanine or tryptophan.

v_call: TRBV11-1; j_call: TRBJ1-1; cdr3_aa: CASSLPGKTEAFF
v_call: TRBV6-5; j_call: TRBJ1-2; cdr3_aa: CASSYRQGYGYTF
v_call: TRBV27; j_call: TRBJ2-7; cdr3_aa: CASRGLNRVYEQYF
v_call: TRBV6-5; j_call: TRBJ1-1; cdr3_aa: CASSYSNRGNTEAFF
v_call: TRBV2; j_call: TRBJ1-5; cdr3_aa: CASSDFYQPQHF
v_call: TRBV27; j_call: TRBJ1-2; cdr3_aa: CASSGWGASTF
v_call: TRBV19; j_call: TRBJ1-1; cdr3_aa: CASSIRGEVDTEAFF
v_call: TRBV30; j_call: TRBJ1-1; cdr3_aa: CAWASGTPWAEAFF
v_call: TRBV5-1; j_call: TRBJ1-1; cdr3_aa: CASSPGGTGWSEAFF
v_call: TRBV30; j_call: TRBJ2-5; cdr3_aa: CAWSLGGWETQYF
v_call: TRBV7-2; j_call: TRBJ1-5; cdr3_aa: CASSSDRDQPQHF
v_call: TRBV4-1; j_call: TRBJ2-7; cdr3_aa: CASSPNSGVLYEQYF